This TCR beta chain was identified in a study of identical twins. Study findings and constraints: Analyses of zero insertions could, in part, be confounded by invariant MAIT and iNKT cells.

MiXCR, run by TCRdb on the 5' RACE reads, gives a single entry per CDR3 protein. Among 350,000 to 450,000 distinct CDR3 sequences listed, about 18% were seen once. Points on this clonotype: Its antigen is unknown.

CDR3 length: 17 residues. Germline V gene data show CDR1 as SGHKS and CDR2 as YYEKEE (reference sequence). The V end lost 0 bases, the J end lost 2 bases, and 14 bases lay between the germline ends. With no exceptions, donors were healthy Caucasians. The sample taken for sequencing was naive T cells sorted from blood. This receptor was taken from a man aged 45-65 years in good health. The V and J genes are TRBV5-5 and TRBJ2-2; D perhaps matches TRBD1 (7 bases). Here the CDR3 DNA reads TGTGCCAGCAGCTTGGGTCGCGGGACAGCAAACACCGGGGAGCTGTTTTTT. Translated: CASSLGRGTANTGELFF.